This is a list of T cell receptor beta chains from one sample in a study of cytomegalovirus exposure and HLA in healthy donors. TCRdb's table, derived via immunoSEQ multiplex PCR, lists solely in-frame clones and lacks some. The profile shows under 150,000 clones, approximately 80% of them singletons. Sequenced: PBMCs. The receptors derive from a female donor in good health and CMV-seropositive. Both conserved end residues are part of each CDR3. Fields, in order: clone size, D gene, J gene, V gene, CDR3 protein, CDR3 DNA. A D gene is named only where the DNA matches it firmly. Some rows have no size entry. The others give once, few or many, or a class for an expanded clone.

>NA|TRBD2|TRBJ2-2|TRBV19
CASSIGGGGVISHRFTGELFF
TGTGCCAGTAGTATAGGCGGCGGGGGGGTAATATCACACAGATTCACCGGGGAGCTGTTTTTT
>NA|NA|TRBJ1-5|TRBV13
CASSLGPTGNQPQHF
TGTGCCAGCAGCTTAGGCCCGACAGGCAATCAGCCCCAGCATTTT
>NA|NA|TRBJ1-1|TRBV7-9
CASRPQGGTEAFF
TGTGCCAGCAGGCCGCAGGGTGGCACTGAAGCTTTCTTT
>NA|TRBD2|TRBJ2-5|TRBV29-1
CSVVGAGGGETQYF
TGCAGCGTTGTCGGAGCGGGAGGAGGAGAGACCCAGTACTTC
>NA|TRBD2|TRBJ2-3|TRBV6-1
CASIGTSPTDTQYF
TGTGCCAGCATAGGGACTAGCCCCACAGATACGCAGTATTTT
>NA|TRBD1|TRBJ2-3|TRBV5-1
CASSLIQGAIDTQYF
TGCGCCAGCAGCTTGATACAGGGGGCGATAGATACGCAGTATTTT
>once|NA|TRBJ2-5|TRBV19
CASSISGFAETQYF
TGTGCCAGTAGTATCTCAGGGTTTGCAGAGACCCAGTACTTC
>NA|NA|TRBJ2-2|TRBV7-6
CASSSYLAGANTGELFF
TGTGCCAGCAGCTCTTACCTGGCGGGGGCAAACACCGGGGAGCTGTTTTTT
>NA|NA|TRBJ1-5|TRBV4-1
CASSPGRNQPQHF
TGCGCCAGCAGCCCCGGTCGGAATCAGCCCCAGCATTTT
>NA|NA|TRBJ1-1|TRBV2
CASSDLERTEAFF
TGTGCCAGCAGTGACCTCGAGAGAACTGAAGCTTTCTTT
>NA|NA|TRBJ2-1|TRBV11-2
CASSQHLGAAGRKGQFF
TGTGCCAGCAGCCAGCACTTGGGGGCAGCGGGGCGGAAGGGGCAGTTCTTC
>NA|TRBD1|TRBJ2-7|TRBV4-1
CASSQTGDEQYF
TGCGCCAGCAGCCAGACAGGGGACGAGCAGTACTTC
>NA|TRBD1|TRBJ1-2|TRBV9
CASSVGQGAYGYTF
TGTGCCAGCAGCGTTGGACAGGGGGCCTATGGCTACACCTTC
>NA|NA|TRBJ2-1|TRBV11-2
CASSLGPNNEQFF
TGTGCCAGCAGCTTAGGTCCCAACAATGAGCAGTTCTTC
>NA|TRBD1|TRBJ1-1|TRBV27
CASSLSRPGQGFRSTEAFF
TGTGCCAGCAGTTTATCTAGACCGGGACAGGGGTTCAGGAGCACTGAAGCTTTCTTT
>NA|TRBD1|TRBJ1-2|TRBV6-1
CASSPPGQLWRYTF
TGTGCCAGCAGTCCCCCGGGACAGTTATGGAGGTACACCTTC
>NA|NA|TRBJ2-3|TRBV19
CASSISSADTQYF
TGTGCCAGTAGTATTTCTAGCGCAGATACGCAGTATTTT
>NA|TRBD2|TRBJ2-1|TRBV6-6
CASRPPGTSDEQFF
TGTGCCAGCAGACCCCCCGGGACTAGTGATGAGCAGTTCTTC
>NA|NA|TRBJ1-1|TRBV6-5
CASSSHAPQGEAFF
TGTGCCAGCAGTTCCCACGCACCCCAGGGTGAAGCTTTCTTT
>once|NA|TRBJ2-1|TRBV4-1
CASSQVREVPHNEQFF
TGCGCCAGCAGCCAAGTCAGGGAGGTTCCCCACAATGAGCAGTTCTTC
>NA|NA|TRBJ1-1|TRBV11-3
CASSLGAGMNTEAFF
TGTGCCAGCAGCTTAGGTGCCGGGATGAACACTGAAGCTTTCTTT
>few|TRBD2|TRBJ2-7|TRBV5-1
CASSPGGANEQYF
TGCGCCAGCAGCCCCGGGGGGGCCAACGAGCAGTACTTC
>few|TRBD2|TRBJ2-2|TRBV4-1
CASSQLTRRGRLTGELFF
TGCGCCAGCAGCCAGCTAACACGACGCGGGAGACTCACCGGGGAGCTGTTTTTT
>NA|NA|TRBJ2-6|TRBV13
CASSFRGSGANVLTF
TGTGCCAGCAGCTTTCGAGGGTCTGGGGCCAACGTCCTGACTTTC
>NA|NA|TRBJ2-1|TRBV29-1
CSGTRDFYNEQFF
TGCAGCGGTACCCGGGACTTCTACAATGAGCAGTTCTTC
>NA|NA|TRBJ2-3|TRBV5-1
CASSPGLIGTDTQYF
TGCGCCAGCAGCCCCGGACTGATCGGGACAGATACGCAGTATTTT
>once|TRBD1|TRBJ1-1|TRBV11-3
CASSLGQGGTEAFF
TGTGCCAGCAGCTTGGGACAGGGAGGCACTGAAGCTTTCTTT
>NA|NA|TRBJ1-1|TRBV29-1
CSVVLSEAFF
TGCAGCGTTGTTCTATCTGAAGCTTTCTTT
>few|TRBD2|TRBJ2-1|TRBV6-1
CASSELASGGYEQFF
TGTGCCAGCAGTGAACTCGCTAGCGGGGGTTATGAGCAGTTCTTC
>NA|TRBD1|TRBJ1-4|TRBV6-1
CASRPDRTVSEKLFF
TGTGCCAGCAGACCGGACAGGACCGTCTCGGAAAAACTGTTTTTT
>NA|TRBD1|TRBJ1-4|TRBV7-9
CASSATGRYEKLFF
TGTGCCAGCAGCGCGACAGGGCGGTACGAAAAACTGTTTTTT
>NA|TRBD1|TRBJ2-7|TRBV7-9
CASSPPGQGTYEQYF
TGTGCCAGCAGCCCGCCGGGACAGGGAACCTACGAGCAGTACTTC
>few|NA|TRBJ1-1|TRBV6-5
CASRPGVNTEAFF
TGTGCCTCCAGACCGGGGGTGAACACTGAAGCTTTCTTT